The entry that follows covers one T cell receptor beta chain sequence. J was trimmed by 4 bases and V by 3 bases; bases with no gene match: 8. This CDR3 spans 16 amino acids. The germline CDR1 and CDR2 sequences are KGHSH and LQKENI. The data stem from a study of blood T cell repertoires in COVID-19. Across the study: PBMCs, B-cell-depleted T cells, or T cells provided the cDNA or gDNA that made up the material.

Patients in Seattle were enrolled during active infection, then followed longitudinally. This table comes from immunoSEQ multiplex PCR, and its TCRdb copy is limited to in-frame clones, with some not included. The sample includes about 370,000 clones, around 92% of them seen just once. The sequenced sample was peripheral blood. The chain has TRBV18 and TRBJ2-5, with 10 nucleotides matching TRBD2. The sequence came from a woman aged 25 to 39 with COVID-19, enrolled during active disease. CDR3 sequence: CASSPILAGEGETQYF. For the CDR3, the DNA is TGTGCCAGCTCACCGATTCTAGCGGGAGAGGGAGAGACCCAGTACTTC. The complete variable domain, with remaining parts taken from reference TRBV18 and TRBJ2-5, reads NAGVMQNPRHLVRRRGQEARLRCSPMKGHSHVYWYRQLPEEGLKFMVYLQKENIIDESGMPKERFSAEFPKEGPSILRIQQVVRGDSAAYFCASSPILAGEGETQYFGPGTRLLVL.